This T cell receptor (beta chain) was sequenced in a study of T cells after posttransplantation cyclophosphamide. Assay: immunoSEQ multiplex PCR; the TCRdb copy retains only in-frame clones and omits some. The top ten clones hold about 3% of a sample with about 52,000 clones, under 95% of them seen once. Of note for this clone: The antigen remains undetermined.

Findings of the study overall: Skin or GI-infiltrating T cells shared few TRB sequences with blood.

On the day of bone marrow donation, the related graft donor provided peripheral blood. The CDR3 consists of 15 residues. Trimming cost V 4 bases and J 3 bases, with 17 bases left between them. The germline gives CDR1 SGHKS, CDR2 YYEKEE (reference sequence). Specimen: PBMCs. This receptor was taken from a woman aged 30 to 39 in good health and a related stem cell transplant donor. This chain connects TRBV5-5 to TRBJ2-7; a possible D gene is TRBD1 (6 bases). As DNA, the CDR3 is TGTGCCAGCAGCCCCGGGACACTCGTAGGCTACGAGCAGTACTTC. This translates into CASSPGTLVGYEQYF.